These T cell receptor beta chains were read from a single sample in a study of human T cells and chemical hapten exposure. TCRdb itself ran the RACE reads through MiXCR, one entry per CDR3 protein. Among around 340,000 distinct CDR3 sequences listed, around 7% were seen once. Source: whole blood, taken in connection with sensitization to the hapten diphenylcyclopropenone (DPC). The receptors here all came from a woman younger than 35 with alopecia areata. Some clones in this sample may be carry-over from other donors' samples. The CDR3 runs from the conserved cysteine through the conserved F or W. The D gene is left open where the match is weak. Expanded clones are given a class, and other clones once, few, many or no size at all.

clone_size,j_call,v_call,d_call,cdr3_length,cdr3_aa,cdr3_nt
many,TRBJ1-1,TRBV6-5,.,13,CASSSTGNTEAFF,TGTGCCAGCAGCTCGACAGGGAACACTGAAGCTTTCTTT
few,TRBJ1-6,TRBV10-3,TRBD1,14,CAISWDRRYSPLHF,TGTGCCATCAGTTGGGACAGAAGATATTCACCCCTCCACTTT
few,TRBJ1-1,TRBV5-1,TRBD1,13,CASSLGQRDEAFF,TGCGCCAGCAGCCTGGGACAGCGGGATGAAGCTTTCTTT
many,TRBJ2-3,TRBV5-1,TRBD1,14,CASSLEGATDTQYF,TGCGCCAGCAGCTTGGAGGGGGCAACAGATACGCAGTATTTT
.,TRBJ2-7,TRBV18,TRBD2,17,CASSLPTSGGASYEQYF,TGTGCCAGCTCACTTCCGACTAGCGGGGGGGCCTCCTACGAGCAGTACTTC
.,TRBJ1-5,TRBV5-5,TRBD1,16,CASSLLTGGSGQPQHF,TGTGCCAGCAGCTTGTTGACAGGGGGCAGCGGACAGCCCCAGCATTTT
.,TRBJ2-7,TRBV5-1,.,14,CASSLEGGPYEQYF,TGCGCCAGCAGCTTGGAGGGAGGCCCCTACGAGCAGTACTTC
few,TRBJ1-6,TRBV4-3,.,15,CASSQERRGNSPLHF,TGCGCCAGCAGCCAAGAGAGACGGGGTAATTCACCCCTCCACTTT
many,TRBJ1-2,TRBV12-3/TRBV12-4,.,13,CASSLSGAYGYTF,TGTGCCAGCAGTTTAAGCGGGGCATATGGCTACACCTTC
.,TRBJ1-5,TRBV6-5,.,16,CASRTSYDGSNQPQHF,TGTGCCAGCAGGACTTCTTATGACGGAAGCAATCAGCCCCAGCATTTT
few,TRBJ1-5,TRBV6-2/TRBV6-3,.,15,CASSYLGTANQPQHF,TGTGCCAGCAGTTACCTAGGAACGGCGAATCAGCCCCAGCATTTT
many,TRBJ2-3,TRBV12-3/TRBV12-4,TRBD1,15,CASSSGQGNTDTQYF,TGTGCCAGCAGTTCAGGACAGGGAAACACAGATACGCAGTATTTT
many,TRBJ1-1,TRBV6-5,.,15,CASSYSILGDTEAFF,TGTGCCAGCAGTTACTCGATACTAGGGGACACTGAAGCTTTCTTT
many,TRBJ1-1,TRBV6-5,.,17,CASSSQVNYYLKVEAFF,TGTGCCAGCAGTTCCCAGGTTAACTATTACTTAAAGGTGGAAGCTTTCTTT
many,TRBJ1-2,TRBV6-5,.,14,CASSYGTANYGYTF,TGTGCCAGCAGTTACGGCACGGCAAACTATGGCTACACCTTC
.,TRBJ1-3,TRBV7-2,.,16,CASSLALGISGNTIYF,TGTGCCAGCAGCTTAGCGCTAGGGATCTCTGGAAACACCATATATTTT
.,TRBJ2-2,TRBV7-2,.,15,CASSPGSMSTGELFF,TGTGCCAGCAGCCCAGGGTCGATGAGCACCGGGGAGCTGTTTTTT
.,TRBJ1-6,TRBV7-2,.,17,CASSLRDSARWVAPLHF,TGTGCCAGCAGCCTCCGAGACAGTGCCCGATGGGTGGCACCCCTCCACTTT
.,TRBJ1-1,TRBV5-6,.,12,CASSQMLNEAFF,TGTGCCAGCAGTCAAATGCTGAATGAAGCTTTCTTT
few,TRBJ1-4,TRBV25-1,.,16,CASSLGRRATNEKLFF,TGTGCCAGCAGTCTGGGACGGAGGGCAACTAATGAAAAACTGTTTTTT
many,TRBJ2-3,TRBV3-1,TRBD2,17,CASSQDEGSGVWDTQYF,TGTGCCAGCAGCCAAGATGAAGGTAGCGGGGTATGGGATACGCAGTATTTT
many,TRBJ2-7,TRBV10-3,.,13,CATVGLLLYEQYF,TGTGCCACCGTAGGACTACTCCTCTACGAGCAGTACTTC
many,TRBJ2-3,TRBV29-1,.,16,CSVDRRFSPGTDTQYF,TGCAGCGTTGATCGCAGGTTCTCACCTGGGACAGATACGCAGTATTTT
many,TRBJ2-5,TRBV5-1,.,14,CASSLDTSTETQYF,TGCGCCAGCAGCTTGGACACCTCCACGGAGACCCAGTACTTC